A selection of T cell receptor beta chains follows, all from one sample in a study of T cell responses to AZD1222 COVID-19 vaccine. Method: immunoSEQ multiplex PCR; TCRdb's copy keeps in-frame clones and lacks some. The sample consists of 100,000 to 150,000 clones, approximately 89% of them appearing once. Material: peripheral blood, obtained on day 0 of AZD1222 vaccination. The receptors stem from an adult in good health. Each CDR3 is given without its conserved first and last residue.

len: 13
v_gene: TRBV6-2/TRBV6-3
j_gene: TRBJ2-1
CDR3aa: ASSLGGAVSNEQF

len: 11
v_gene: TRBV6-5
j_gene: TRBJ1-1
CDR3aa: ASSPERSTEAF

len: 11
v_gene: TRBV3-1/TRBV3-2
j_gene: TRBJ1-2
CDR3aa: ASSPNGGDGYT

len: 18
v_gene: TRBV4-1
j_gene: TRBJ1-5
CDR3aa: ASSTRLTGKHPRFNQPQH

len: 14
v_gene: TRBV6-5
j_gene: TRBJ1-2
CDR3aa: ASSSGYDYDYYGYT

len: 11
v_gene: TRBV7-2
j_gene: TRBJ2-7
CDR3aa: ASSLEAGVPGY

len: 11
v_gene: TRBV28
j_gene: TRBJ1-2
CDR3aa: ASRGTGPYGYT

len: 12
v_gene: TRBV7-2
j_gene: TRBJ2-5
CDR3aa: ASSLGAGTETQY

len: 12
v_gene: TRBV19
j_gene: TRBJ1-5
CDR3aa: ASSLQVSNQPQH

len: 13
v_gene: TRBV19
j_gene: TRBJ1-5
CDR3aa: ASSIGGAVNQPQH

len: 14
v_gene: TRBV4-3
j_gene: TRBJ1-4
CDR3aa: ASSQGGSGTNEKLF

len: 13
v_gene: TRBV28
j_gene: TRBJ1-6
CDR3aa: ASSPGGDGNPPLH

len: 12
v_gene: TRBV19
j_gene: TRBJ1-4
CDR3aa: ASKSDATNEKLF

len: 14
v_gene: TRBV28
j_gene: TRBJ1-3
CDR3aa: ASSSPGQGDGNTIY

len: 14
v_gene: TRBV30
j_gene: TRBJ1-2
CDR3aa: APLRRTGKQGYGYT

len: 11
v_gene: TRBV6-4
j_gene: TRBJ2-7
CDR3aa: ASSDSAKNEQY

len: 10
v_gene: TRBV7-2
j_gene: TRBJ2-7
CDR3aa: ASSQGGYEQY